The 7 T cell receptor beta chains in this list originate from one sample, sequenced in a study of regulatory T cells in long-lasting Graves disease. Construction of TCR beta libraries relied on iRepertoire HTBI primers and on Arm-PCR targeting CDR3 regions. TCRdb processed the multiplex PCR reads anew with MiXCR; each CDR3 protein has one entry. The repertoire holds about 200,000 distinct CDR3 sequences, with roughly 18% as singletons. The time point was: newly diagnosed GD, antithyroid drugs for less than 3 months. PBMC-extracted RNA yielded the TCR library. These data were also filed under a second study, of T cells in Graves' hyperthyroidism and ophthalmopathy.

The sample here was peripheral blood mononuclear cells (PBMCs), taken at new diagnosis, from a patient treated with antithyroid drugs. Receptors were obtained from a woman between 25 and 40 years old with Graves disease.

This clonotype was seen many times. The chain employs TRBV6-1 and TRBJ1-4; TRBD1 is a possible D gene (5 bases). Trimming took 5 bases from V and 1 from J, leaving 14 bases between them. The CDR3 runs 16 residues. Germline V gives CDR1 MNHNS, CDR2 SASEGT. The CDR3 DNA reads TGTGCCAGCAGTCCTACCGGGGCCAGAACTAATGAAAAACTGTTTTTT. Amino acids: CASSPTGARTNEKLFF.

Comment on this clonotype: Given a much more abundant clone one base away, this may be a read error. The chain joins TRBV27 to TRBJ1-4, with 8 positions matching TRBD1. Germline CDR1 MNHEY, CDR2 SMNVEV (reference sequence). With V trimmed by 5 bases and J by 7 bases, 9 bases remained unmatched. This CDR3 is 15 amino acids long. DNA of the CDR3: TGTGCCAGCAGTCCAATAGGCAGGGGGCTTGAAAAACTGTTTTTT. It encodes CASSPIGRGLEKLFF. Full variable domain (rest looked up from reference TRBV27 and TRBJ1-4): EAQVTQNPRYLITVTGKKLTVTCSQNMNHEYMSWYRQDPGLGLRQIYYSMNVEVTDKGDVPEGYKVSRKEKRNFPLILESPSPNQTSLYFCASSPIGRGLEKLFFGSGTQLSVL.

The V gene is TRBV28, the J gene TRBJ2-5; 12 bases fit TRBD2. CDR1 MDHEN and CDR2 SYDVKM come from the germline V gene. There are 16 residues in the CDR3. V shed 1 base and J 4 bases; nucleotides not matched to a gene: 4. The CDR3 here is CASSLFPGLAGETQYF. CDR3 bases: TGTGCCAGCAGTTTATTTCCGGGACTAGCGGGAGAGACCCAGTACTTC.

At least ten counts were recorded for this clonotype. This sequence joins TRBV15 and TRBJ2-3; D is unclear. The germline V gene encodes CDR1 LNHNV and CDR2 YYDKDF (reference sequence). Trimming removed 3 bases at V and 10 bases at J, with 11 bases between. CDR3 size: 12 residues. In DNA form, the CDR3 reads TGTGCCACCAGCAGTCCAAATTCAGCGCAGTATTTT. Translated, it gives CATSSPNSAQYF.

The genes are TRBV20-1 and TRBJ1-1, with D perhaps matching TRBD1 (5 bases). CDR3 size: 14 residues. Trimming left V 5 bases short and J 1 base short, with 14 bases between. CDR1 is DFQATT and CDR2 is SNEGSKA in the germline V gene (reference sequence). The CDR3 loop reads CSAPQGGPNTEAFF. The CDR3 bases are TGCAGTGCTCCCCAGGGAGGTCCGAACACTGAAGCTTTCTTT.

This clonotype came up many times. J is TRBJ2-1 and V is TRBV12-3 or TRBV12-4, with 16 nucleotides matching TRBD2. The V gene end was trimmed by 7 bases and the J gene end by 0 bases; junction bases not matched to a gene: 6. This CDR3 spans 18 amino acids. In DNA, the CDR3 is TGTGCCAGCACCGATGGGACTAGCGGGGGGGCCTCCTACAATGAGCAGTTCTTC. Its protein is CASTDGTSGGASYNEQFF.

This clonotype has at least ten counts. The chain recombines TRBV6-1 with TRBJ2-7; 7 nucleotides align to TRBD2. Germline CDR1 is MNHNS and CDR2 is SASEGT. The CDR3 is 14 amino acids. Trimming took 6 bases from V and 7 from J; bases not matched to a gene: 12. CDR3 sequence (DNA): TGTGCCAGCAGGCCTGATCGAGGGCGGGGGGAGCAGTACTTC. It yields the protein CASRPDRGRGEQYF.